This T cell receptor beta chain stems from a study of post-analysis software for immune sequencing data. Notes on the study in general: In patients, TRBV5-6, TRBV5-1 and TRBV20-1 belonged to four or five TRBV segments found more frequently than in controls.

On this clonotype: Its antigen is unidentified.

The CDR3 contains 15 residues. V was cut by 1 base and J by 3 bases, with 12 bases left in between. Sequencing libraries made from TCR beta cDNA carried unique molecular identifiers. TCRdb redid the calling of the PCR reads with MiXCR, one entry per CDR3 protein. The data hold about 500,000 distinct CDR3 sequences, with roughly 45% observed a single time. The chain is built from TRBV12-3 or TRBV12-4 and TRBJ1-2; a possible D gene is TRBD1 (5 bases). The receptor's source is a girl between 5 and 17 years old with multiple sclerosis. The material sequenced was blood. This CDR3 reads CASSLGGEAYYGYTF. In DNA form, the CDR3 reads TGTGCCAGCAGTTTAGGGGGGGAGGCCTACTATGGCTACACCTTC.